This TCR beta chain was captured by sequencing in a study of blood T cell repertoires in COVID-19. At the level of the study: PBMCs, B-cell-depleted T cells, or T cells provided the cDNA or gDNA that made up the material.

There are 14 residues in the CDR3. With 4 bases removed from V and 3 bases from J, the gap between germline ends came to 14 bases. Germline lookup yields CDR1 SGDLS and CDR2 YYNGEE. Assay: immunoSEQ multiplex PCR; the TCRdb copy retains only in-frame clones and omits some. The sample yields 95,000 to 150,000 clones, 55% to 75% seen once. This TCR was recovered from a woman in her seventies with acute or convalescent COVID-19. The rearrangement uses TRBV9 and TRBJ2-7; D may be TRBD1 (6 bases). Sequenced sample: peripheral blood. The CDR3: CASSKGGFGYEQYF. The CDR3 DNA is TGTGCCAGCAGCAAAGGGGGATTCGGCTACGAGCAGTACTTC.